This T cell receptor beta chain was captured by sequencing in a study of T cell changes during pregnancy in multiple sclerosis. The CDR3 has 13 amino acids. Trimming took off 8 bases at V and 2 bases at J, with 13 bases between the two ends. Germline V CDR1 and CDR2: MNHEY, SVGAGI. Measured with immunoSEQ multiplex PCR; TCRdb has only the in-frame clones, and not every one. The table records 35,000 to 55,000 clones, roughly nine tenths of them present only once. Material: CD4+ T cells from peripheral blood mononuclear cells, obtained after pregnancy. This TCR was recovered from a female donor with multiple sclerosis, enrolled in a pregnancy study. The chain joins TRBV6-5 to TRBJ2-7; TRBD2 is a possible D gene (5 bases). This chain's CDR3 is CASSGGLTYEQYF. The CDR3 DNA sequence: TGTGCCAGCTCGGGCGGGCTTACCTACGAGCAGTACTTC.